The clone carrying this T cell receptor beta chain was found many times. Described time point: sample taken at primary tumor resection. No cells were sorted before sequencing. The whole RNA sequenced was extracted from tumor, nontumor lung or frozen PBMC. The data belong to a study of spatial heterogeneity in lung cancer. Overall study context: Each time, sequencing found more beta-chain sequences than alpha-chain sequences.

Every molecule of TCR cDNA had its own unique molecular identifier. TCRdb redid the calling of the 5' RACE reads with MiXCR, one entry per CDR3 protein. The sample has some 40,000 distinct CDR3 sequences, roughly 5.6% seen once. The sequencing used PBMCs, collected at surgery. The source is a female donor with early-stage non-small cell lung cancer.

The CDR3: CSGGFRQPQHF. CDR3 bases: TGCAGTGGAGGGTTTCGGCAGCCCCAGCATTTT. The chain employs TRBV20-1 and TRBJ1-5; D call uncertain. CDR1 and CDR2 (germline): DFQATT, SNEGSKA (reference sequence). V lost 7 bases and J 7 bases, leaving 11 bases between the germline ends. The length of the CDR3 is 11 residues.